This T cell receptor (beta chain) was recovered during a study of T cell repertoires in cytomegalovirus infection. About the study: CMV infection plus the matching HLA type was flagged by public TCR beta signatures.

Study-level findings and limits: Public TCR beta family frequency separated CMV-and-HLA carriers, including in an independent cohort. Within the response measured ex vivo, HLA-C-restricted CMV-specific TCR beta clonotypes were dominant.

This CDR3 spans 14 amino acids. Germline V gives CDR1 SEHNR, CDR2 FQNEAQ (reference sequence). The junction had 6 bases not matched to a gene; V was cut back by 9 bases and J by 2 bases. MiXCR, applied by TCRdb to the reads, yields one record per CDR3 protein. The table has around 900,000 distinct CDR3 sequences, roughly 31% seen once. Notes on this clonotype: Its antigen is not identified.

The sample was cultured CD8+ T cells from PBMCs, taken from culture after CMV antigen stimulation. The origin of this receptor is a human donor in good health (CMV status not recorded). Some clones in this sample may be carry-over from other donors' samples. The V call is TRBV7-9, the J call TRBJ2-1; 8 nucleotides line up with TRBD2. The CDR3 sequence is CASGSGGTYNEQFF. The CDR3 nucleotides read TGTGCCAGTGGGTCGGGGGGGACCTACAATGAGCAGTTCTTC.